One sample yielded the 10 T cell receptor beta chains listed below, sequenced in a study of shared clonotypes between healthy human individuals. The assay was immunoSEQ multiplex PCR, and TCRdb's table has in-frame clones only and misses some. The sample includes about 2 million clones, roughly 95% of them seen just once. CD8 cells regarded as naive lacked CD45RO, were positively chosen for CCR7, and omitted terminally differentiated effector memory CD45RA+ cells. Sequenced sample: naive CD8+ T cells sorted from blood. These receptors originate from a man younger than 35 in good health.

The genes are TRBV27 and TRBJ2-2; D possibly corresponds to TRBD2 (7 bases). V lost 4 bases and J 7 bases, leaving 13 bases between the germline ends. Looked up from germline, CDR1 is MNHEY and CDR2 is SMNVEV (reference sequence). The CDR3 sequence is 14 residues long. This chain's CDR3 is CASSCRGGGGELFF. CDR3 sequence (DNA): TGTGCCAGCAGTTGTAGGGGGGGCGGCGGGGAGCTGTTTTTT.

The rearrangement uses TRBV4-1 and TRBJ2-6, with D hard to call. The CDR3 is 16 amino acids. The germline CDR1 and CDR2 sequences are MGHRA and YSYEKL. V shed 0 bases and J shed 0 bases, with 6 bases lying between them. The CDR3 sequence is CASSQEASSGANVLTF. The CDR3 DNA is TGCGCCAGCAGCCAAGAAGCGAGCTCTGGGGCCAACGTCCTGACTTTC.

The chain couples TRBV12-5 to TRBJ2-4; no clear D gene. V was cut by 2 bases and J by 8 bases, with 10 bases left in between. The CDR3 loop spans 13 amino acids. Germline values: CDR1 LGHNT, CDR2 FRNRAP. CDR3 protein: CASGLSVRDIQYF. The CDR3 nucleotides read TGTGCTAGTGGTTTGAGTGTGAGAGACATTCAGTACTTC.

V is TRBV13 and J is TRBJ1-4, with 9 bases lining up with TRBD1. The CDR3 has 15 amino acids. V lost 5 bases, J lost 8 bases, and 9 bases stayed unmatched. Germline CDR1 reads PRHDT; CDR2 reads FYEKMQ (reference sequence). The CDR3 loop is CASSARTGDGEKLFF. The CDR3 DNA reads as TGTGCCAGCAGCGCCCGGACAGGGGACGGGGAAAAACTGTTTTTT.

The chain has TRBV7-9 and TRBJ2-1, with 7 bases lining up with TRBD1. Germline CDR1 is SEHNR and CDR2 is FQNEAQ (reference sequence). The CDR3 sequence is 12 residues long. J gave up 4 bases and V 6 bases, and 0 bases lay outside the gene matches. Here the CDR3 DNA reads TGTGCCAGCAGGACAGGGTACAATGAGCAGTTCTTC. Protein sequence: CASRTGYNEQFF.

Remarks on this clone: Additional DNA sequences in this sample encode the identical CDR3. The CDR3 sequence: CASSLGGSYEQYF. CDR3 nucleotide sequence: TGTGCCAGCAGCCTGGGTGGTTCCTACGAGCAGTACTTC. V gene TRBV28 combines with J gene TRBJ2-7, with D hard to call. This CDR3 has 13 amino acids. V was clipped by 6 bases and J by 1 base, with 10 bases between them. Germline V lookup: CDR1 MDHEN, CDR2 SYDVKM.

V and J are TRBV7-2 and TRBJ2-7; tentatively, D is TRBD2 (6 bases). Trimming stripped 4 bases from V and 1 base from J, with 17 bases between. This CDR3 comprises 16 residues. The germline V gene encodes CDR1 SGHTA and CDR2 FQGNSA. This CDR3 reads CASSSGTGGISYEQYF. CDR3 bases: TGTGCCAGCAGCTCGGGGACTGGCGGGATATCCTACGAGCAGTACTTC. Filled out from reference TRBV7-2 and TRBJ2-7, the complete variable domain reads GAGVSQSPSNKVTEKGKDVELRCDPISGHTALYWYRQSLGQGLEFLIYFQGNSAPDKSGLPSDRFSAERTGGSVSTLTIQRTQQEDSAVYLCASSSGTGGISYEQYFGPGTRLTVT.

V is TRBV2 and J is TRBJ1-5; no firm D call. The CDR3 spans 15 residues. The V gene lost 2 bases and the J gene lost 0 bases, with 8 bases spanning the gap. Per germline, CDR1 SNHLY and CDR2 FYNNEI. In DNA, the CDR3 is TGTGCCAGCAGTGAAACCGAGTATAGCAATCAGCCCCAGCATTTT. Translating gives CASSETEYSNQPQHF.

As concerns this clone: Different DNA sequences within this sample yield the same CDR3. This sequence joins TRBV11-2 and TRBJ2-3; the D is unclear. V shed 0 bases and J shed 6 bases, with 4 bases lying between them. The CDR3 length is 12 residues. Per germline, CDR1 SGHAT and CDR2 FQNNGV. The CDR3 sequence: CASSLDLDTQYF. The CDR3 region has the DNA TGTGCCAGCAGCTTAGATTTGGATACGCAGTATTTT.

The V call is TRBV7-9, the J call TRBJ1-2, with 7 nucleotides matching TRBD1. CDR1 is SEHNR and CDR2 is FQNEAQ in the germline V gene (reference sequence). V trimming: 0 bases; J trimming: 2 bases; junction bases outside the gene matches: 0. The CDR3 totals 14 residues. For the CDR3, the DNA is TGTGCCAGCAGCTTAGCGGGACAGAACTATGGCTACACCTTC. Amino acids: CASSLAGQNYGYTF.